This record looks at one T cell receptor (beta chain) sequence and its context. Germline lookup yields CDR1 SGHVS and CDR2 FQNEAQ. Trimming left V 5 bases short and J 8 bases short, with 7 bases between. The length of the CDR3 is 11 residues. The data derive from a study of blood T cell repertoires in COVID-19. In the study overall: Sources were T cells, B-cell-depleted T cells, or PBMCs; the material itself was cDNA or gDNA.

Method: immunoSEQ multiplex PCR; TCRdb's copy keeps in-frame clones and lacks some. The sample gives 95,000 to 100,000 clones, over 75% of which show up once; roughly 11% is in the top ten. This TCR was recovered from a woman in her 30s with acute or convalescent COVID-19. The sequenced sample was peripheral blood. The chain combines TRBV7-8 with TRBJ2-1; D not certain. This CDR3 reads CASSPGDEQFF. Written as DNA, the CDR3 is TGTGCCAGCAGCCCCGGTGATGAGCAGTTCTTC.